This TCR beta chain was captured by sequencing in a study of T cell changes during pregnancy in multiple sclerosis. Trimming took off 2 bases at V and 3 bases at J, with 17 bases between the two ends. The CDR3 extends over 17 amino acids. The germline CDR1 and CDR2 sequences are LNHDA and SQIVND (reference sequence). Generated by immunoSEQ multiplex PCR, the TCRdb table keeps only in-frame clones and is missing some. The data show 70,000 to 95,000 clones, with approximately 94% seen just once and less than 2.5% held by the top ten. This sequence originates from a female donor with multiple sclerosis, enrolled in a pregnancy study. This chain links TRBV19 with TRBJ2-1; D may be TRBD2 (5 bases). The sequenced sample was peripheral blood, obtained in the third trimester of pregnancy. The DNA for the CDR3 is TGTGCCAGTAGTATAAGCGGTTGGAGGAAGGGCTACAATGAGCAGTTCTTC. Its protein product is CASSISGWRKGYNEQFF.